This T cell receptor (beta chain) was sequenced in a study of blood T cell repertoires in COVID-19. Produced via immunoSEQ multiplex PCR; TCRdb's table is partial and in-frame only. The sample has more than 65,000 clones; around 82% are singletons. V gave up 4 bases and J gave up 5 bases; unmatched junction bases: 4. The CDR3 runs 14 residues. Germline CDR1 and CDR2: SGHRS and YFSETQ. The sample was peripheral blood. V is TRBV5-1 and J is TRBJ2-7, with 12 bases fitting TRBD1. The sequence was obtained from a man aged 50 to 59 with active COVID-19. CDR3 loop: CASSTGQGANEQYF. Here the CDR3 DNA reads TGCGCCAGCAGCACGGGACAGGGGGCCAACGAGCAGTACTTC.